This TCR beta chain was captured in a study of radiotherapy plus CTLA-4 blockade in lung cancer. The CDR3 runs 15 residues. V was cut by 2 bases and J by 7 bases, with 18 bases left in between. CDR1 and CDR2 (germline): SGDLS, YYNGEE. Only in-frame clones appear in the TCRdb table, and some are missing; sequencing was by immunoSEQ multiplex PCR. The sample contains 65,000 to 90,000 clones, around 87% of which appear only once. This clone showed up just once. The chain links TRBV9 to TRBJ2-5; D possibly corresponds to TRBD2 (6 bases). The sequencing here drew on peripheral blood, taken from a patient treated with radiotherapy plus ipilimumab. This receptor was identified in a human donor with non-small cell lung cancer who had stable disease on radiotherapy plus ipilimumab. CDR3 in DNA: TGTGCCAGCAGCGTGCAGCCGGAGGGGAGTGTGACCCAGTACTTC. Residues: CASSVQPEGSVTQYF.